The 14 T cell receptor beta chains listed next were all sequenced from one sample in a study of blood T cell repertoires in COVID-19 (TCRdb year 2020). Receptor amplification or capture employed the immunoSEQ multiplex PCR assay. TCRdb stores this immuneACCESS table with in-frame sequences only. Part of the clones is absent; in the studies checked, under half of the shortfall reflects unresolved V genes, and no reason is known for the rest. The table for this sample lists roughly 140,000 clones; roughly 87% of them were counted only once. Together, the top ten hold 1.5% to 2% of the sample. Sequencing was done on a sample of peripheral blood. The source is a man between 65 and 79 years old with acute or convalescent COVID-19.

The chain couples TRBV29-1 to TRBJ1-2; 8 nucleotides align to TRBD1. With 5 bases clipped from V and 3 bases from J, the junction kept 14 bases outside the gene matches. Per germline, CDR1 SQVTM and CDR2 ANQGSEA. The CDR3 has 16 amino acids. The CDR3 reads CSVLRRQGPLDYGYTF. The CDR3 region has the DNA TGCAGCGTTCTACGGAGACAGGGGCCGCTGGACTATGGCTACACCTTC.

This chain connects TRBV5-8 to TRBJ2-6; TRBD1 agrees at 9 bases. The germline CDR1 and CDR2 sequences are SGHTS and YDEGEE. V trimming: 6 bases; J trimming: 2 bases; junction bases outside the gene matches: 9. The CDR3 is 17 residues long. In nucleotides, the CDR3 is TGTGCCAGCACATTAACAGGGGGCGCGGCTGGGGCCAACGTCCTGACTTTC. Encoded protein: CASTLTGGAAGANVLTF.

The chain combines TRBV7-9 with TRBJ1-1; D call uncertain. V dropped 6 bases and J dropped 0 bases, with 8 bases sitting between them. Germline loops: CDR1 SEHNR, CDR2 FQNEAQ (reference sequence). The CDR3 sequence is 13 residues long. For the CDR3, the DNA is TGTGCCAGCAGTTGGCGGGTGAACACTGAAGCTTTCTTT. Its protein product is CASSWRVNTEAFF.

The chain is built from TRBV24-1 and TRBJ2-3, with D possibly TRBD2 on 6 matching bases. The CDR3 has 13 amino acids. Trimming cost V 9 bases and J 4 bases, with 13 bases left between them. The germline V gene has CDR1 KGHDR and CDR2 SFDVKD. CDR3 coding DNA: TGTGCCACCGGGGGGAGCGTCCCAGATACGCAGTATTTT. Its protein is CATGGSVPDTQYF.

The chain uses TRBV5-5 and TRBJ2-5; 10 bases agree with TRBD2. The J segment lost 5 bases and the V segment lost 3 bases, leaving 13 bases of the junction unmatched. The CDR3 is 17 residues long. Germline V gene data show CDR1 as SGHKS and CDR2 as YYEKEE (reference sequence). The CDR3 reads CASSSGASGSPRETQYF. For the CDR3, the DNA is TGTGCCAGCAGCTCGGGTGCTAGCGGGAGCCCTCGGGAGACCCAGTACTTC. Based on the CDR3 plus reference TRBV5-5 and TRBJ2-5, the full variable domain is DAGVTQSPTHLIKTRGQQVTLRCSPISGHKSVSWYQQVLGQGPQFIFQYYEKEERGRGNFPDRFSARQFPNYSSELNVNALLLGDSALYLCASSSGASGSPRETQYFGPGTRLLVL.

In nucleotides, the CDR3 is TGTGCCAGCAGTCTGGGACATCTCTCTGGAAACACCATATATTTT. Translated, it gives CASSLGHLSGNTIYF. The chain employs TRBV6-5 and TRBJ1-3; D might be TRBD1 (6 bases). This CDR3 spans 15 amino acids. V was shortened by 5 bases and J by 0 bases, with 11 bases between the two germline ends. Germline V lookup: CDR1 MNHEY, CDR2 SVGAGI.

The rearrangement links TRBV12-3 or TRBV12-4 to TRBJ2-1; D might be TRBD2 (5 bases). This CDR3 has 13 amino acids. Between the trimmed V and J ends, which lost 6 bases and 9 bases, there was a span of 15 bases. The CDR3: CASRFGLLGEQFF. The CDR3, as DNA: TGTGCCAGCAGGTTTGGACTGCTCGGTGAGCAGTTCTTC.

This chain connects TRBV11-3 to TRBJ2-7; maybe TRBD2 (7 bases). Trimming cost V 0 bases and J 10 bases, with 13 bases left between them. Germline V gene data show CDR1 as SGHNT and CDR2 as YENEEA. This CDR3 has 13 amino acids. The DNA for the CDR3 is TGTGCCAGCAGCTTAGAGGCGGGGGCGGTCCAGTACTTC. It codes for CASSLEAGAVQYF. Full variable domain (rest looked up from reference TRBV11-3 and TRBJ2-7): EAGVVQSPRYKIIEKKQPVAFWCNPISGHNTLYWYLQNLGQGPELLIRYENEEAVDDSQLPKDRFSAERLKGVDSTLKIQPAELGDSAVYLCASSLEAGAVQYFGPGTRLTVT.

Only one count was recorded for this clone. V and J are TRBV21-1 and TRBJ2-7; the table assigns TRBD1, which was not confirmed against the DNA. TRBV21-1 is listed as a pseudogene. CDR3 length: 17 amino acids. CDR3 nucleotide sequence: TGTGCCAGCAGCAACGACCAGACAGAGAACCTCTCCTACGAGCAGTACTTC. Encoded protein: CASSNDQTENLSYEQYF.

The J gene is TRBJ2-5, the V gene TRBV27, with D possibly matching TRBD2 (6 bases). Trimming stripped 4 bases from V and 7 bases from J, with 13 bases between. Germline assignment: CDR1 MNHEY and CDR2 SMNVEV (reference sequence). This CDR3 comprises 13 residues. CDR3 in DNA: TGTGCCAGCAGTTCCCTCGGGCGGGGGACCCAGTACTTC. Its protein product is CASSSLGRGTQYF.

This clone appeared a single time. This chain connects TRBV18 to TRBJ2-6; 7 bases align to TRBD1. Unmatched junction bases numbered 10, after V lost 2 bases and J lost 0 bases. The CDR3 runs 19 residues. Germline V lookup: CDR1 KGHSH, CDR2 LQKENI. The CDR3 reads CASSPYERGRYSGANVLTF. DNA of the CDR3: TGTGCCAGCTCACCATACGAGAGGGGGCGCTACTCTGGGGCCAACGTCCTGACTTTC.

This chain links TRBV5-8 with TRBJ1-3, with D possibly being TRBD1 (5 bases). The V gene's germline CDR1 is SGHTS and CDR2 YDEGEE. The CDR3 contains 15 residues. V lost 4 bases and J 4 bases, leaving 15 bases between the germline ends. The DNA for the CDR3 is TGTGCCAGCAGCCGAAGACAGAGTCTAGGAAACACCATATATTTT. Amino acid sequence: CASSRRQSLGNTIYF.

The chain uses TRBV5-4 and TRBJ2-3; D gene unclear. Trimming shortened V by 7 bases and J by 1 base, and 10 bases separated the two germline ends. CDR3 length: 13 residues. Germline values: CDR1 SGHNT, CDR2 YYREEE (reference sequence). CDR3: CASARTRTDTQYF. The CDR3 DNA reads TGTGCCAGCGCCCGTACTCGCACAGATACGCAGTATTTT.

The V gene is TRBV3-1 (or the pseudogene TRBV3-2), the J gene TRBJ2-3; 7 nucleotides match TRBD2. Germline trimming cut 2 bases from V and 3 bases from J; bases unmatched to any gene: 2. The CDR3 has 14 amino acids. Germline CDR1 and CDR2: LGHDT and YNNKEL (reference sequence). CDR3 DNA sequence: TGTGCCAGCAGCCAAAGCGGGGAGACAGATACGCAGTATTTT. This translates into CASSQSGETDTQYF.